This T cell receptor (beta chain) was observed in a study of cytomegalovirus exposure and HLA in healthy donors. About the research overall: In terms of ancestry, the Caucasian-associated cluster contained around 79% of the approximately 430 genotyped donors.

A note on this clone: The antigen remains unidentified.

Study results and caveats: Earlier analysis found most TCR beta V segments productive about 87% or about 30% of the time.

Primers: 60 Vbeta forward and 13 Jbeta reverse. Sequenced by immunoSEQ multiplex PCR; TCRdb stores in-frame clones only, minus some. The sample carries just over 200,000 clones, 70% recorded once. Trimming at V came to 6 bases and at J to 5 bases, leaving 5 bases not matched to a gene. CDR1 is MDHEN, CDR2 SYDVKM, per germline. This CDR3 comprises 15 residues. The rearrangement joins TRBV28 to TRBJ1-5; 12 bases agree with TRBD1. The sequence was obtained from a man aged 35 to 55 in good health and CMV-seropositive. The sample comprised PBMCs. The CDR3 loop reads CASSTGTGGYQPQHF. CDR3 bases: TGTGCCAGCAGCACCGGGACAGGGGGCTATCAGCCCCAGCATTTT. The complete variable domain, with remaining parts taken from reference TRBV28 and TRBJ1-5, reads DVKVTQSSRYLVKRTGEKVFLECVQDMDHENMFWYRQDPGLGLRLIYFSYDVKMKEKGDIPEGYSVSREKKERFSLILESASTNQTSMYLCASSTGTGGYQPQHFGDGTRLSIL.